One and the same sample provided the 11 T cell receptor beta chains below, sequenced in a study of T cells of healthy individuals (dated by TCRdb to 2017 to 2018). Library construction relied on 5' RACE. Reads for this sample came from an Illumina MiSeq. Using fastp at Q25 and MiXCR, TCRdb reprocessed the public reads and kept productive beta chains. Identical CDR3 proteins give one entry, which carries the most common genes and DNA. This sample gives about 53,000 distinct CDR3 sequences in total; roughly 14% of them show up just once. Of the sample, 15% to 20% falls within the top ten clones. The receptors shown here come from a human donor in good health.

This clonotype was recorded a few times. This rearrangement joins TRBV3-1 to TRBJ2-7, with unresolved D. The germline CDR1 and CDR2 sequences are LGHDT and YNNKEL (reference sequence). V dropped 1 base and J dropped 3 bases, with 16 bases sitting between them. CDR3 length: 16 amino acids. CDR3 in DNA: TGTGCCAGCAGCCAAGCCCGACATCCCCCTCTCTACGAGCAGTACTTC. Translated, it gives CASSQARHPPLYEQYF.

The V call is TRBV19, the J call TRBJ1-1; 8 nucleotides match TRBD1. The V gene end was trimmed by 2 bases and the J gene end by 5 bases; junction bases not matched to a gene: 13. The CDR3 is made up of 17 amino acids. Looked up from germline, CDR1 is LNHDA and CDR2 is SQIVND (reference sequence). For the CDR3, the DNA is TGTGCCAGTAGTATAAAGGCAGGGGGCCGGGGGGATACTGAAGCTTTCTTT. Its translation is CASSIKAGGRGDTEAFF.

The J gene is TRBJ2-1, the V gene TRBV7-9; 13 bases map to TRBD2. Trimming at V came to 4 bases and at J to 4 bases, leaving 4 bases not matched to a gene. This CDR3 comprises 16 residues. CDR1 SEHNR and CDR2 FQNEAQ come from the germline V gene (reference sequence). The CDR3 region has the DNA TGTGCCAGCAGCTCCGAGGGACTAGCGGGGTACAATGAGCAGTTCTTC. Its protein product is CASSSEGLAGYNEQFF.

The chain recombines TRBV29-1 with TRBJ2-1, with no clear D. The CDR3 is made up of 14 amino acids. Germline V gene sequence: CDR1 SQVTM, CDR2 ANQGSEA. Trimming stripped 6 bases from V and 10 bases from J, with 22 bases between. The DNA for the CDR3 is TGCAGCGTAGACGACCGGGCCGCTCCTAGAGAGCAGTTCTTC. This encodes CSVDDRAAPREQFF.

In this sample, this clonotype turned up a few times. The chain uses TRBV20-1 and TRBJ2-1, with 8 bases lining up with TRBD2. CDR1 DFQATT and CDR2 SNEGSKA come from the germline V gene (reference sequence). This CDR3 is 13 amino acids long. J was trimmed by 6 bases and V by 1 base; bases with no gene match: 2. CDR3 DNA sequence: TGCAGTGCTAGAGCGGGAGGGGTCAATGAGCAGTTCTTC. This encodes CSARAGGVNEQFF.

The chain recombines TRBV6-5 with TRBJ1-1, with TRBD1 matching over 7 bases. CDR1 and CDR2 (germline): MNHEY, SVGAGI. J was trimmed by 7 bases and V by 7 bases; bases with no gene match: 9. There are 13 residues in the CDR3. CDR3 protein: CASNDRVLGEAFF. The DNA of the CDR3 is TGTGCCAGCAATGACAGGGTTCTAGGTGAAGCTTTCTTT.

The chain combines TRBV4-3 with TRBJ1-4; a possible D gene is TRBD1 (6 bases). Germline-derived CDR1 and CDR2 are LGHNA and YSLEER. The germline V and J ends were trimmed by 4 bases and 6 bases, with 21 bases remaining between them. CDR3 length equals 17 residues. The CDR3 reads CASSRGMGRGRDEKLFF. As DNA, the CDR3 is TGCGCCAGCAGCCGAGGGATGGGCAGGGGAAGGGATGAAAAACTGTTTTTT.

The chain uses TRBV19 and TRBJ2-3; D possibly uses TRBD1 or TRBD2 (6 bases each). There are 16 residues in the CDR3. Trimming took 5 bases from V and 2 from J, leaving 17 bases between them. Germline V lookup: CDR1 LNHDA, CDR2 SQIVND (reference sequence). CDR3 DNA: TGTGCCAGTAGTCTTCAATCGGGGGCCAACACAGATACGCAGTATTTT. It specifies CASSLQSGANTDTQYF.

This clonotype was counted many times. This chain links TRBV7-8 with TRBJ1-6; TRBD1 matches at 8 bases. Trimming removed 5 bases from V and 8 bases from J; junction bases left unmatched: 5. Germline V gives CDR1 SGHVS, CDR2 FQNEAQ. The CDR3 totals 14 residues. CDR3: CASSQDRGDSPLHF. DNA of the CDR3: TGTGCCAGCAGCCAAGACAGGGGTGATTCACCCCTCCACTTT.

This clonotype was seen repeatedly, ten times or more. In DNA, the CDR3 is TGTGCCAGCAGTTTAGGCCCCACCAATGAGCAGTTCTTC. It is translated as CASSLGPTNEQFF. The chain employs TRBV12-3 or TRBV12-4 and TRBJ2-1; D ambiguous. The CDR3 runs to 13 residues. V shed 1 base and J shed 6 bases, with 7 bases lying between them.

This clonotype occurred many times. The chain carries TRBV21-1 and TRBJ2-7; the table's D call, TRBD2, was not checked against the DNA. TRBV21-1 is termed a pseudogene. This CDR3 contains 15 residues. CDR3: CASSKVGRAPYEQYF. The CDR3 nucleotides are TGTGCCAGCAGCAAAGTGGGAAGGGCCCCCTACGAGCAGTACTTC.